This T cell receptor beta chain came from a study of identical twins. Healthy Caucasian donors formed the entire cohort. There are 12 residues in the CDR3. Trimming left V 3 bases short and J 8 bases short, with 11 bases between. Germline CDR1 reads SGHTS; CDR2 reads YDEGEE. Each CDR3 protein is one row after TCRdb ran MiXCR on the 5' RACE reads. The sample lists 420,000 or so distinct CDR3 sequences; approximately 17% were seen once. The table lists this clonotype with a few counts. The source is a man in his fifties in good health. The J gene is TRBJ1-2, the V gene TRBV5-8, with D perhaps matching TRBD1 (6 bases). The sequenced sample consisted of naive T cells sorted from blood. The CDR3 loop is CASSSTGLGYTF. The DNA for the CDR3 is TGTGCCAGCAGCTCAACAGGGTTAGGCTACACCTTC. Complete variable domain (other parts from reference TRBV5-8 and TRBJ1-2): EAGVTQSPTHLIKTRGQQATLRCSPISGHTSVYWYQQALGLGLQFLLWYDEGEERNRGNFPPRFSGRQFPNYSSELNVNALELEDSALYLCASSSTGLGYTFGSGTRLTVV.